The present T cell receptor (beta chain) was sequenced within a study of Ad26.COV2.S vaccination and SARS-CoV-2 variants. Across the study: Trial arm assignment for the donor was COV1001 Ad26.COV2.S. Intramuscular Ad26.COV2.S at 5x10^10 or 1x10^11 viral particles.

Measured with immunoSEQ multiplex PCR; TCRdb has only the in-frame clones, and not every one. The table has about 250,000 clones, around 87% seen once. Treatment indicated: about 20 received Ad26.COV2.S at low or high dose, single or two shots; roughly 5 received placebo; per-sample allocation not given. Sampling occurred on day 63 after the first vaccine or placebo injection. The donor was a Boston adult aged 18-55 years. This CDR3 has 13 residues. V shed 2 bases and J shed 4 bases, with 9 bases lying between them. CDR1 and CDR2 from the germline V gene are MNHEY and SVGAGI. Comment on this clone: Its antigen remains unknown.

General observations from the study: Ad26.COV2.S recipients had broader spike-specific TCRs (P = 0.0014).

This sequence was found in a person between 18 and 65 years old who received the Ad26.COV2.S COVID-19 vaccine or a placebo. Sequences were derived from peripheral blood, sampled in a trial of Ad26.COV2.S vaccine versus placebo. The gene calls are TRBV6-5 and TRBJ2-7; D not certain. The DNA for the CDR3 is TGTGCCAGCAGTTACGAGGTGGGTTACGAGCAGTACTTC. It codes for CASSYEVGYEQYF.